This T cell receptor beta chain was sequenced during a study of PD-1 blockade in classical Hodgkin lymphoma (dated by TCRdb to 2019 to 2021). Some background on the complete study: Nivolumab dosing was 3 mg/kg intravenously every 2 weeks, continuing until either disease progression or unacceptable toxicity. The study used CyTOF and TCR beta sequencing to define a peripheral blood immune signature of response to PD-1 blockade in classical Hodgkin lymphoma. Summary of the overall study and its limitations: Trial patients with a complete response had baseline diversity similar to that of newly diagnosed patients, while partial responders and progressors had significantly lower diversity. A significant rise by C4D1 was seen in CD4+ but not CD8+ TCR diversity (p=0.0027 vs p=0.16), with the rise being most apparent in complete responders (p=0.02). The study was restricted to a single clinical trial cohort, and the causes of repertoire differences, possibly disease activity or prior therapy, were left undefined. Newly diagnosed patients were reported to have lower baseline TCR diversity than healthy donors, and relapsed/refractory patients were reported to have lower baseline TCR diversity still. Lower diversity was seen in patients whose nivolumab began less than 1 year after ASCT, and these patients were left out of later analyses so that immune reconstitution would not confound the results.

Genomic DNA was extracted with the Qiagen DNeasy kit from unsorted PBMCs and from negatively selected CD4+ and CD8+ fractions. Amplification of TCR beta CDR3 regions was done by immunoSEQ multiplex PCR with primers that anneal to V and J segments. Amplification bias was minimized using a synthetic immune receptor repertoire, and residual bias was removed computationally after sequencing. The study's processing was this. Repertoire diversity was quantified as the Shannon entropy index using custom Python scripts. Unsorted, CD4+ and CD8+ repertoires were examined separately, except in combined analyses, for which CD4+ and CD8+ sequences were merged in silico. Clonal expansion was defined as at least a 2-fold frequency increase after treatment relative to C1D1, with a pseudocount of 0.5 for undetected baseline clones. Clones with 0 or 1 copy at C1D1 were classified as singleton clones, and clones with 2 or more copies were classified as non-singleton clones. Clones expanded in unsorted samples were assigned a CD4+, CD8+ or unknown annotation through matching of protein sequences in sorted samples from the same patient. Wilcoxon tests on paired samples were used to test changes in diversity from C1D1 to C4D1. The clones in this table, taken by TCRdb from immuneACCESS, are in-frame only. Not every clone is retained; where verified, under half of the shortfall comes from an unresolved V gene, and the cause of the rest is unknown. V and J calls and clone size are given by that table; D and trimming were obtained from the DNA. The sample table records 30,000 to 40,000 clones; around 90% of these occur just once. The leading ten clones occupy around 0.21% of the sample.

The time point label, as the study defines it: cycle 1 day 1 (C1D1), immediately before nivolumab initiation. Relapse after autologous stem cell transplantation had occurred in all trial patients, and cohorts A, B and C were distinguished by prior brentuximab vedotin exposure. A Miltenyi CD4+ T cell isolation kit was used for magnetic negative selection to purify CD4+ T cells from thawed PBMCs. The trial cohort comprised some 60 patients with relapsed/refractory classical Hodgkin lymphoma whose best overall responses were complete response, partial response or progressive disease. In the multi-cohort phase II CheckMate 205 trial, trial patients received single-agent nivolumab. An independent review committee assessed best overall response by applying the 2007 International Working Group response criteria. Trial PBMCs were collected immediately before nivolumab initiation (C1D1) and during therapy at cycle 2 day 1 and cycle 4 day 1. Peripheral blood was collected in 8 mL Vacutainer Cell Preparation Tubes, from which PBMCs were isolated by centrifugation and then cryopreserved. Purified CD4+ and CD8+ fractions were prepared only for cases with an additional available PBMC sample. On LS columns in a quadroMACS separator, the magnetically labelled cells were depleted, and the flow-through was collected as the purified fraction.

Comments on this clone: Its antigen target is currently unknown. Per-base quality was not reported, and no clone a single base away is much larger than it.

The origin of this receptor is a human donor with classical Hodgkin lymphoma. The source material was CD4+ T cells from blood, sampled at baseline.

CDR3 protein: CASSLEGGRNTGELFF. The DNA reads TGTGCCAGCAGCTTAGAGGGGGGGCGGAACACCGGGGAGCTGTTTTTT. The rearranged segments are TRBV5-4 and TRBJ2-2; the best D guess is TRBD2, with 7 bases matching. Counted from cysteine to phenylalanine, this CDR3 has 16 amino acids. Just the 48-base CDR3 DNA is kept, in frame starting at base 1. The junction carries 12 bases between V and J, which are trimmed by 2 bases and 1 base respectively. Reading the germline V gene (reference sequence) gives CDR1 SGHNT and CDR2 YYREEE.